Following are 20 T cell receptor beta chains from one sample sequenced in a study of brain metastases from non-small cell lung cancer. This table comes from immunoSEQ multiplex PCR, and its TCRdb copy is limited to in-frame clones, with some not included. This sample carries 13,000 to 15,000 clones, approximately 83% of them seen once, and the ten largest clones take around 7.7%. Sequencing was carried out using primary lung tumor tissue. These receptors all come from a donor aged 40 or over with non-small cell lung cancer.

The CDR3 sequence: CASSLEGTANTEAFF. The CDR3 DNA follows: TGCGCCAGCAGCTTAGAAGGGACTGCGAACACTGAAGCTTTCTTT. The rearrangement joins TRBV5-1 to TRBJ1-1; maybe TRBD1 (5 bases). The CDR3 runs 15 residues. V lost 2 bases, J lost 1 base, and 12 bases lay in between. The germline CDR1 and CDR2 sequences are SGHRS and YFSETQ. Full variable domain (missing parts from reference TRBV5-1 and TRBJ1-1): KAGVTQTPRYLIKTRGQQVTLSCSPISGHRSVSWYQQTPGQGLQFLFEYFSETQRNKGNFPGRFSGRQFSNSRSEMNVSTLELGDSALYLCASSLEGTANTEAFFGQGTRLTVV.

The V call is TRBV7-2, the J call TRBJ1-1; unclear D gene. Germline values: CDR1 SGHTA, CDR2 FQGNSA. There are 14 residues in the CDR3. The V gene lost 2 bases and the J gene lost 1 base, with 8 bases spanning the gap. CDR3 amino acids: CASSLMATNTEAFF. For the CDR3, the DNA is TGTGCCAGCAGCTTAATGGCAACGAACACTGAAGCTTTCTTT.

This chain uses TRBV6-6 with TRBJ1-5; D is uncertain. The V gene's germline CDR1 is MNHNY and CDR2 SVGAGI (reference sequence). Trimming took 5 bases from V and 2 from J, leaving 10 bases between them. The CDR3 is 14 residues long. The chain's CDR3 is CASSKPGGNQPQHF. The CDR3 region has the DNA TGTGCCAGCAGTAAACCCGGGGGCAATCAGCCCCAGCATTTT.

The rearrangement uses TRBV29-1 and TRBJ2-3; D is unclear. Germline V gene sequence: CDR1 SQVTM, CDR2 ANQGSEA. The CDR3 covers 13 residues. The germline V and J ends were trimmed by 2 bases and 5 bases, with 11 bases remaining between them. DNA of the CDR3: TGCAGCGTTGAACTCGAGGCAGGAGATACGCAGTATTTT. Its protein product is CSVELEAGDTQYF.

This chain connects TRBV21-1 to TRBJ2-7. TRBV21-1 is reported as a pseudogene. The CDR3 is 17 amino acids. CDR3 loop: CASSQWTVIKSSYEQYV. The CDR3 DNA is TGTGCCAGCAGCCAATGGACGGTGATTAAAAGCTCCTACGAGCAGTACGTC.

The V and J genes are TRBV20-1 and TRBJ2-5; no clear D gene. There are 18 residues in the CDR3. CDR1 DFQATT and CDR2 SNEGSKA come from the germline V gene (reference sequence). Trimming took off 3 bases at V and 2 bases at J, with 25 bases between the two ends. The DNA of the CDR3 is TGCAGTGCTAGTGATCTTTTCCTTAGCCCTACAAAACAAGAGACCCAGTACTTC. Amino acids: CSASDLFLSPTKQETQYF.

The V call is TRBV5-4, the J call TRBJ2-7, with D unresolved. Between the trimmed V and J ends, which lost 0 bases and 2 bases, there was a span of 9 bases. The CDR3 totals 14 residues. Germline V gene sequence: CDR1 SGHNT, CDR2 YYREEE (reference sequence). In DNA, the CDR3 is TGTGCCAGCAGCTTGGCTCCGGGCCCCTACGAGCAGTACTTC. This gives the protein CASSLAPGPYEQYF.

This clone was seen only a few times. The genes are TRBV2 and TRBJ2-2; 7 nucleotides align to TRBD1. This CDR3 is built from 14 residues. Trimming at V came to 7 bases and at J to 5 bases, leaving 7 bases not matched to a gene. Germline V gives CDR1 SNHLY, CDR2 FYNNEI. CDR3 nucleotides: TGTGCCAGCATACAGGGGATATCGACCGGGGAGCTGTTTTTT. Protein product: CASIQGISTGELFF.

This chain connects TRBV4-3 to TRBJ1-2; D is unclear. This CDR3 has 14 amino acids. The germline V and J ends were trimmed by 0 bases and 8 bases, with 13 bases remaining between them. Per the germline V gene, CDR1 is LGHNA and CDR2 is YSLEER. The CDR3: CASSQDLVVGGYTF. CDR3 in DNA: TGCGCCAGCAGCCAAGATCTGGTGGTCGGGGGCTACACCTTC.

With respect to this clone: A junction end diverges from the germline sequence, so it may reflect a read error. This CDR3 reads CASTRTDTQYF. Written as DNA, the CDR3 is TGTGCCAGCACGAGAACAGATACGCAATATTTT. The chain is built from TRBV12-3 or TRBV12-4 and TRBJ2-3; D gene unclear. The CDR3 length is 11 residues.

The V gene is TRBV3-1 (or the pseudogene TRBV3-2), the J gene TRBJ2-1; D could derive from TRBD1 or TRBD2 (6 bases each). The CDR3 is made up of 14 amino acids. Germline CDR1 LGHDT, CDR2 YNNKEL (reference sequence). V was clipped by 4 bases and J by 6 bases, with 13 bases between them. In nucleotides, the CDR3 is TGTGCCAGCAGCCGCTTAGGGGGAGGCAATGAGCAGTTCTTC. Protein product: CASSRLGGGNEQFF.

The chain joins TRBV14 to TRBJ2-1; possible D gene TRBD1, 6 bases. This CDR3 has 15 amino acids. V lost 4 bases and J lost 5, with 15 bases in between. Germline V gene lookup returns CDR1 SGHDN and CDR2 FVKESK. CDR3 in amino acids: CASSLRTGPNNEQFF. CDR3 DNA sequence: TGTGCCAGCAGCCTCCGAACAGGGCCGAACAATGAGCAGTTCTTC.

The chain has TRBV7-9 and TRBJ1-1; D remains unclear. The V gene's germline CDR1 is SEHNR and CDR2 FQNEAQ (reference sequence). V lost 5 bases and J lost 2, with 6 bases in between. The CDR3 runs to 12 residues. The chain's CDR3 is CASSTANTEAFF. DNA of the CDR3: TGTGCCAGCAGCACCGCCAACACTGAAGCTTTCTTT.

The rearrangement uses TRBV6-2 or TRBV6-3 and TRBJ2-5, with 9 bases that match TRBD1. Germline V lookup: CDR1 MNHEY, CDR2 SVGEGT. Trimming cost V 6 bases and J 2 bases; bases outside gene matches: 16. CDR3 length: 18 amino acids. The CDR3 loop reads CASSKIPGTGRLQETQYF. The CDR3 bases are TGTGCCAGCAGCAAAATCCCGGGGACAGGGCGATTGCAAGAGACCCAGTACTTC.

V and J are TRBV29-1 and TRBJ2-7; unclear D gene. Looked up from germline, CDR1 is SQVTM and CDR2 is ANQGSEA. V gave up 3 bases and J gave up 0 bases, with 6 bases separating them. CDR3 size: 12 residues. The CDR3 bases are TGCAGCGTTGACGCTAACTCCTACGAGCAGTACTTC. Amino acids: CSVDANSYEQYF.

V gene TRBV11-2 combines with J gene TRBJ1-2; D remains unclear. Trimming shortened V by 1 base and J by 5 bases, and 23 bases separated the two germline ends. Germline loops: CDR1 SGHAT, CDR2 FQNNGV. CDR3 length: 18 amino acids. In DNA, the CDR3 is TGTGCCAGCAGCTTAGTCTTGAAGACGGACTCAAGGAGATATGGCTACACCTTC. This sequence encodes CASSLVLKTDSRRYGYTF.

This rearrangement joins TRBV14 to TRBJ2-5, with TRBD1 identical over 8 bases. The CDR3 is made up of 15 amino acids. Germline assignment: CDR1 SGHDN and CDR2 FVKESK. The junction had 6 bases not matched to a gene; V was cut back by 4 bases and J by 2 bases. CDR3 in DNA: TGTGCCAGCAGCCCATGGACAGGGAGGCAAGAGACCCAGTACTTC. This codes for CASSPWTGRQETQYF.

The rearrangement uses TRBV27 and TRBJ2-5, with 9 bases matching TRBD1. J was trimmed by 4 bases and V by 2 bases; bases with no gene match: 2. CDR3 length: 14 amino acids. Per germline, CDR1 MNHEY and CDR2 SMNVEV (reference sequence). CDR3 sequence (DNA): TGTGCCAGCAGTTTAAACAGGGGGCGAGAGACCCAGTACTTC. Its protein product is CASSLNRGRETQYF.

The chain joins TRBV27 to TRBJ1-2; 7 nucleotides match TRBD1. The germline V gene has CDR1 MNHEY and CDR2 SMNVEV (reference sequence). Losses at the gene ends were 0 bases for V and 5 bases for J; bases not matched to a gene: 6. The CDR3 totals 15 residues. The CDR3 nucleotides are TGTGCCAGCAGTTTATCGAACAGGGGAGGATATGGCTACACCTTC. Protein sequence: CASSLSNRGGYGYTF.

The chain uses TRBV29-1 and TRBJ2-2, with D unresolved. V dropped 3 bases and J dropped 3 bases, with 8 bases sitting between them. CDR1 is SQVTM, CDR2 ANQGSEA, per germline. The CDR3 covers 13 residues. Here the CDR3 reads CSVDSRYTGELFF. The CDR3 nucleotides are TGCAGCGTTGATAGCCGTTACACCGGGGAGCTGTTTTTT.